The 10 T cell receptor beta chains below all came from one sample that was sequenced in a study of blood T cell repertoires in COVID-19. Assay used: immunoSEQ multiplex PCR; TCRdb lists only in-frame clones, some missing. The sample contains about 200,000 clones, approximately 86% of which appear only once. Specimen: PBMCs or T cells enriched from blood (not recorded which). The receptors derive from a woman in her thirties or forties with acute COVID-19.

The rearrangement links TRBV6-1 to TRBJ2-2; a weak D match, TRBD1 (6 bases). The CDR3 runs to 14 residues. CDR1 is MNHNS and CDR2 is SASEGT in the germline V gene. Trimming took 2 bases from V and 6 from J, leaving 10 bases between them. CDR3 in amino acids: CASSEQGSAGELFF. CDR3 DNA: TGTGCCAGCAGTGAACAGGGGTCCGCCGGGGAGCTGTTTTTT.

The gene calls are TRBV28 and TRBJ2-7, with 7 nucleotides matching TRBD1. The CDR3 has 15 amino acids. Germline lookup yields CDR1 MDHEN and CDR2 SYDVKM. V was pared by 3 bases and J by 2 bases, with 7 bases of the junction left unmatched. The CDR3 DNA follows: TGTGCCAGCAGTTTGAACAGGGGCCAGACCTACGAGCAGTACTTC. It translates to CASSLNRGQTYEQYF.

This chain connects TRBV28 to TRBJ1-5; TRBD1 matches at 9 bases. This CDR3 contains 17 residues. Germline V gene data show CDR1 as MDHEN and CDR2 as SYDVKM. Losses at the gene ends were 6 bases for V and 5 bases for J; bases not matched to a gene: 14. Here the CDR3 DNA reads TGTGCCAGCAGAAAGGCCGGGACAGGGAGATTGCATCAGCCCCAGCATTTT. It yields the protein CASRKAGTGRLHQPQHF.

The rearrangement links TRBV18 to TRBJ2-7, with TRBD2 matching over 13 bases. Germline V gene data show CDR1 as KGHSH and CDR2 as LQKENI. The CDR3 runs to 18 residues. V was clipped by 0 bases and J by 5 bases; unmatched bases: 10. The CDR3 spells CASSPPGLAGQSGHEQYF. The CDR3 nucleotides read TGTGCCAGCTCACCACCGGGACTAGCGGGGCAGAGTGGCCACGAGCAGTACTTC.

The chain has TRBV28 and TRBJ2-7, with D maybe TRBD2 (6 bases). The V gene lost 3 bases and the J gene lost 0 bases, with 12 bases spanning the gap. This CDR3 contains 15 residues. In germline, CDR1 is MDHEN, CDR2 SYDVKM. The CDR3 DNA reads as TGTGCCAGCAGTTTTTTAGGAGCGGGCTCCTACGAGCAGTACTTC. Its protein product is CASSFLGAGSYEQYF.

The gene calls are TRBV6-2 or TRBV6-3 and TRBJ2-2; TRBD2 matches 8 bases. Germline CDR1 and CDR2: MNHEY and SVGEGT. Trimming cost V 6 bases and J 5 bases; bases outside gene matches: 11. The CDR3 runs 16 residues. CDR3 region: CASSLLAAPLTGELFF. CDR3 DNA: TGTGCCAGCAGCTTACTAGCGGCACCTCTTACCGGGGAGCTGTTTTTT.

V gene TRBV19 combines with J gene TRBJ2-1, with D unclear. Germline V lookup: CDR1 LNHDA, CDR2 SQIVND (reference sequence). The CDR3 spans 13 residues. V dropped 3 bases and J dropped 14 bases, with 17 bases sitting between them. Here the CDR3 reads CASSIAERAAEFF. For the CDR3, the DNA is TGTGCCAGTAGTATCGCGGAACGAGCAGCAGAGTTCTTC.

Notes on this clone: One end of the junction fails to match germline, which may point to a read error. V is TRBV28 and J is TRBJ2-7; D might be TRBD2 (6 bases). The CDR3 sequence is 14 residues long. The germline V gene has CDR1 MDHEN and CDR2 SYDVKM. The chain's CDR3 is CASTIPGLSYEQYF. CDR3 in DNA: TGTGCCAGCACCATTCCGGGACTTTCCTATGAGCAGTACTTC. The complete variable domain, with remaining parts taken from reference TRBV28 and TRBJ2-7, reads DVKVTQSSRYLVKRTGEKVFLECVQDMDHENMFWYRQDPGLGLRLIYFSYDVKMKEKGDIPEGYSVSREKKERFSLILESASTNQTSMYLCASTIPGLSYEQYFGPGTRLTVT.

The chain carries TRBV11-2 and TRBJ1-1, with D unclear. Trimming stripped 1 base from V and 2 bases from J, with 8 bases between. In germline, CDR1 is SGHAT, CDR2 FQNNGV. The CDR3 totals 14 residues. The CDR3 loop reads CASSLAPVNTEAFF. CDR3 in DNA: TGTGCCAGCAGCTTAGCTCCGGTTAACACTGAAGCTTTCTTT.

This clone showed up just once. The rearrangement joins TRBV28 to TRBJ2-1; possible D gene TRBD2, 5 bases. Germline V lookup: CDR1 MDHEN, CDR2 SYDVKM. Trimming took off 0 bases at V and 3 bases at J, with 12 bases between the two ends. CDR3 length equals 16 residues. This CDR3 reads CASSLWASRLYNEQFF. The CDR3 DNA reads TGTGCCAGCAGTTTATGGGCTAGCCGACTCTACAATGAGCAGTTCTTC. Based on the CDR3 plus reference TRBV28 and TRBJ2-1, the full variable domain is DVKVTQSSRYLVKRTGEKVFLECVQDMDHENMFWYRQDPGLGLRLIYFSYDVKMKEKGDIPEGYSVSREKKERFSLILESASTNQTSMYLCASSLWASRLYNEQFFGPGTRLTVL.